Below, one T cell receptor beta chain is given with its context. Its antigen is not identified. The sample originates from a study of OX40 agonist ivuxolimab in advanced cancers. Across the study: Intravenous ivuxolimab at 0.01 to 10 mg/kg was given to patients every 2 weeks.

Generated by immunoSEQ multiplex PCR, the TCRdb table keeps only in-frame clones and is missing some. This sample has about 48,000 clones, with about 81% found just once. CDR1 and CDR2 from the germline V gene are SEHNR and FQNEAQ (reference sequence). The CDR3 runs 14 residues. Trimming cost V 8 bases and J 3 bases, with 16 bases left between them. Study observations and caveats: Clonal expansion in partial responders at 0.1-3.0 mg/kg ranked among the lowest. Certain nonresponders likewise exhibited a low normalized T-cell clonal expansion. Antigen targets of the expanded peripheral T cells went undetermined.

This chain uses TRBV7-9 with TRBJ1-1; tentative D call: TRBD1 (6 bases). The sample here was CD4+ or CD8+ T cells sorted from blood, taken in a trial of the OX40 agonist ivuxolimab. The origin of this receptor is an adult with an advanced solid tumor such as melanoma, head and neck, liver or kidney cancer. The CDR3 here is CASSRGGEDTEAFF. The DNA for the CDR3 is TGTGCCAGCTCTAGGGGGGGAGAGGACACTGAAGCTTTCTTT.